Shown below are 11 T cell receptor beta chains from a single sample sequenced in a study of T cells after yellow fever vaccination. One entry per CDR3 protein results from TCRdb running MiXCR on the 5' RACE reads. The sample has around 350,000 distinct CDR3 sequences; 11% are singletons. This material consisted of PBMCs, taken on the day of the first yellow fever vaccination. The source of these receptors is a man between 18 and 29 years old who received the YFV17D yellow fever vaccine.

This clonotype was recorded a few times. The chain recombines TRBV5-6 with TRBJ2-1, with D possibly matching TRBD2 (6 bases). Germline values: CDR1 SGHDT, CDR2 YYEEEE. V lost 5 bases and J lost 4, with 19 bases in between. This CDR3 spans 16 amino acids. CDR3 sequence: CASRVGRMLTYNEQFF. Here the CDR3 DNA reads TGTGCCAGCAGGGTGGGGAGGATGCTTACATACAATGAGCAGTTCTTC.

The gene calls are TRBV9 and TRBJ2-3, with D unclear. Trimming shortened V by 1 base and J by 2 bases, and 8 bases separated the two germline ends. This CDR3 spans 14 amino acids. Germline-derived CDR1 and CDR2 are SGDLS and YYNGEE. CDR3 in amino acids: CASSVQWVTDTQYF. The CDR3 DNA sequence: TGTGCCAGCAGCGTACAATGGGTCACAGATACGCAGTATTTT.

This clonotype came up a few times. This chain uses TRBV6-1 with TRBJ2-7, with TRBD1 as a possible D gene (6 bases). From germline, CDR1 is MNHNS and CDR2 SASEGT. This CDR3 contains 16 residues. Trimming removed 6 bases at V and 1 base at J, with 19 bases between. CDR3 in DNA: TGTGCCAGCAGAAACACCGGGACACAGAGATCCTACGAGCAGTACTTC. It encodes CASRNTGTQRSYEQYF.

This clonotype has only a few counts. This chain joins TRBV9 and TRBJ2-1, with TRBD2 matching 14 bases. Looked up from germline, CDR1 is SGDLS and CDR2 is YYNGEE. The CDR3 length is 17 residues. Trimming removed 4 bases from V and 9 bases from J; junction bases left unmatched: 12. CDR3 residues: CASSPGRTSGGISEQFF. CDR3 sequence (DNA): TGTGCCAGCAGCCCCGGTAGGACTAGCGGGGGGATCAGTGAGCAGTTCTTC.

This clonotype was seen a handful of times. The chain employs TRBV20-1 and TRBJ2-3; D unresolved. The V gene's germline CDR1 is DFQATT and CDR2 SNEGSKA (reference sequence). The length of the CDR3 is 15 residues. Trimming removed 2 bases at V and 0 bases at J, with 12 bases between. CDR3 DNA sequence: TGCAGTGCTAGAAACCCCAAGGGAAGCACAGATACGCAGTATTTT. Protein product: CSARNPKGSTDTQYF.

A few counts support this clonotype. The V and J genes are TRBV15 and TRBJ1-2; unclear D gene. Deletions cut 5 bases from V and 4 bases from J, with 11 bases between. CDR1 and CDR2 (germline): LNHNV, YYDKDF (reference sequence). This CDR3 has 13 residues. CDR3 region: CATSDGEFYGYTF. The CDR3 DNA reads TGTGCCACCAGCGATGGGGAGTTCTATGGCTACACCTTC.

The sample holds a few counts of this clonotype. V is TRBV7-2 and J is TRBJ2-5, with 9 bases aligning to TRBD2. The CDR3 runs to 15 residues. Germline trimming cut 5 bases from V and 5 bases from J; bases unmatched to any gene: 9. The germline CDR1 and CDR2 sequences are SGHTA and FQGNSA. The CDR3 protein is CASSQTSGAAETQYF. CDR3 sequence (DNA): TGTGCCAGCAGCCAGACTAGCGGAGCCGCCGAGACCCAGTACTTC.

Ten or more counts support this clonotype. The genes are TRBV20-1 and TRBJ2-1, with D possibly matching TRBD2 (5 bases). The CDR3 spans 14 residues. V was shortened by 3 bases and J by 4 bases, with 13 bases between the two germline ends. Germline-derived CDR1 and CDR2 are DFQATT and SNEGSKA (reference sequence). This chain's CDR3 is CSASTSDKYNEQFF. CDR3 DNA sequence: TGCAGTGCTAGCACTAGTGATAAATACAATGAGCAGTTCTTC.

The chain joins TRBV11-2 to TRBJ1-1; TRBD1 aligns across 11 bases. Unmatched junction bases numbered 5, after V lost 5 bases and J lost 6 bases. The CDR3 length is 14 residues. Germline V gene data show CDR1 as SGHAT and CDR2 as FQNNGV. As DNA, the CDR3 is TGTGCCAGCAGCAACCAGGACAGGGGGCCTGAAGCTTTCTTT. This sequence encodes CASSNQDRGPEAFF.

This clonotype was seen a few times. This sequence joins TRBV9 and TRBJ2-1; 9 bases fit TRBD2. Germline values: CDR1 SGDLS, CDR2 YYNGEE. The CDR3 is 16 residues long. V lost 0 bases, J lost 9 bases, and 10 bases stayed unmatched. DNA for the CDR3: TGTGCCAGCAGCGTAGAGGATCTAGCGGGACACGGTGAGCAGTTCTTC. It specifies CASSVEDLAGHGEQFF.

Ten or more counts support this clonotype. The chain recombines TRBV5-1 with TRBJ2-1; weak D call: TRBD1 (5 bases). Trimming removed 0 bases from V and 3 bases from J, with 13 bases in between. CDR1 is SGHRS, CDR2 YFSETQ, per germline. CDR3 length: 16 residues. In nucleotides, the CDR3 is TGCGCCAGCAGCTTGGTAGGGGAAGGAGTCTACAATGAGCAGTTCTTC. It codes for CASSLVGEGVYNEQFF.